These 6 T cell receptor beta chains share one sample of origin, sequenced in a study of cytomegalovirus exposure and HLA in healthy donors. The study ran its PCR with 60 Vbeta and 13 Jbeta primers. TCRdb keeps only in-frame clones here, not all; method: immunoSEQ multiplex PCR. The sample yields about 95,000 clones, about 73% seen once. Input material: PBMCs. These receptors were taken from a woman in her forties or fifties in good health and CMV-seropositive.

The chain recombines TRBV2 with TRBJ2-2, with D possibly matching TRBD2 (5 bases). Per germline, CDR1 SNHLY and CDR2 FYNNEI. The ends were cut back, 7 bases at V and 8 bases at J, with 17 bases in the middle. This CDR3 has 14 amino acids. CDR3 in amino acids: CASTLIAIAGELFF. The CDR3 DNA reads as TGTGCCAGCACTCTAATAGCTATAGCGGGGGAGCTGTTTTTT.

The chain links TRBV9 to TRBJ1-6; D unresolved. The ends were cut back, 3 bases at V and 7 bases at J, with 8 bases in the middle. Germline V CDR1 and CDR2: SGDLS, YYNGEE. The CDR3 loop spans 13 amino acids. The CDR3 region has the DNA TGTGCCAGCAGCGGGACTGCCAATTCACCCCTCCACTTT. Translating it yields CASSGTANSPLHF.

This chain links TRBV28 with TRBJ2-7, with TRBD2 matching over 8 bases. V trimming: 2 bases; J trimming: 3 bases; junction bases outside the gene matches: 6. The CDR3 has 15 residues. The V gene's germline CDR1 is MDHEN and CDR2 SYDVKM. CDR3 coding DNA: TGTGCCAGCAGTTTAAGCCCGGGACTAGACTACGAGCAGTACTTC. Protein product: CASSLSPGLDYEQYF.

The chain links TRBV11-3 to TRBJ2-1; 7 nucleotides agree with TRBD2. This CDR3 is 15 amino acids long. V was clipped by 4 bases and J by 9 bases; unmatched bases: 12. The germline V gene has CDR1 SGHNT and CDR2 YENEEA. CDR3 region: CASSSSGTITSEQFF. The CDR3, as DNA: TGTGCCAGCAGCTCCTCCGGGACTATCACTAGTGAGCAGTTCTTC.

This clone appeared once. CDR3: CASSGGLAGYNEQFF. The DNA for the CDR3 is TGTGCCAGCAGCGGGGGACTAGCGGGATACAATGAGCAGTTCTTC. The V gene is TRBV9, the J gene TRBJ2-1, with 13 bases matching TRBD2. V was pared by 3 bases and J by 4 bases, with 1 base of the junction left unmatched. The CDR3 is made up of 15 amino acids. Germline V gives CDR1 SGDLS, CDR2 YYNGEE.

The chain carries TRBV11-2 and TRBJ2-7; the D gene is possibly TRBD1 (6 bases). CDR1 is SGHAT and CDR2 is FQNNGV in the germline V gene. This CDR3 spans 14 amino acids. The germline V and J ends were trimmed by 3 bases and 0 bases, with 9 bases remaining between them. This CDR3 reads CASSFTGFSYEQYF. CDR3 in DNA: TGTGCCAGCAGCTTTACAGGGTTCTCCTACGAGCAGTACTTC. Full variable domain (missing parts from reference TRBV11-2 and TRBJ2-7): EAGVAQSPRYKIIEKRQSVAFWCNPISGHATLYWYQQILGQGPKLLIQFQNNGVVDDSQLPKDRFSAERLKGVDSTLKIQPAKLEDSAVYLCASSFTGFSYEQYFGPGTRLTVT.